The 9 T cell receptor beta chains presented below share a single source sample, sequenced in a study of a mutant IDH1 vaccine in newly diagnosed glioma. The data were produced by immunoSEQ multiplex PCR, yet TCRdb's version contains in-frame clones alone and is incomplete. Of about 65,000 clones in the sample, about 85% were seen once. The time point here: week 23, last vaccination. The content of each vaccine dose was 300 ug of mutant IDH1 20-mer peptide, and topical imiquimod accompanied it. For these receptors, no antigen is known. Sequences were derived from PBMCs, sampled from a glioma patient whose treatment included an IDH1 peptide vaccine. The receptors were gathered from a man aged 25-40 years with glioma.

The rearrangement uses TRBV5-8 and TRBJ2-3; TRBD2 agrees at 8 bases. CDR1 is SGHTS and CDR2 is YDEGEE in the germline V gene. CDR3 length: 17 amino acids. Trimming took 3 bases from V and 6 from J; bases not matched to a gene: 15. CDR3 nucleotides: TGTGCCAGCAGCTCCCGGCTAGGACTAGCCGACCATGATACGCAGTATTTT. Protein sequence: CASSSRLGLADHDTQYF. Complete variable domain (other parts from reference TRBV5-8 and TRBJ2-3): EAGVTQSPTHLIKTRGQQATLRCSPISGHTSVYWYQQALGLGLQFLLWYDEGEERNRGNFPPRFSGRQFPNYSSELNVNALELEDSALYLCASSSRLGLADHDTQYFGPGTRLTVL.

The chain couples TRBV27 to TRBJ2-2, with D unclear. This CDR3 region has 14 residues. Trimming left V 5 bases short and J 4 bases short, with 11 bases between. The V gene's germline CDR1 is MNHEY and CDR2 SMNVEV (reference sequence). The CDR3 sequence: CASSPPPGTGELFF. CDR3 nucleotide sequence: TGTGCCAGCAGTCCCCCCCCGGGCACCGGGGAGCTGTTTTTT.

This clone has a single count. CDR3 nucleotide sequence: TGTGCCAGCAGCCCTCCTAGGCTGAACACCGGGGAGCTGTTTTTT. This translates into CASSPPRLNTGELFF. The V gene is TRBV5-6, the J gene TRBJ2-2; D unclear. Per germline, CDR1 SGHDT and CDR2 YYEEEE. Trimming stripped 4 bases from V and 1 base from J, with 11 bases between. The CDR3 is 15 residues long.

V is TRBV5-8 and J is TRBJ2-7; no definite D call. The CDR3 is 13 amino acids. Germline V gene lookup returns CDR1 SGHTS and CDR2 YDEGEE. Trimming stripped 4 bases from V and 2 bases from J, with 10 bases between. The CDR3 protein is CASSKGLPYEQYF. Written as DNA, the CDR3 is TGTGCCAGCAGCAAAGGTCTTCCCTACGAGCAGTACTTC.

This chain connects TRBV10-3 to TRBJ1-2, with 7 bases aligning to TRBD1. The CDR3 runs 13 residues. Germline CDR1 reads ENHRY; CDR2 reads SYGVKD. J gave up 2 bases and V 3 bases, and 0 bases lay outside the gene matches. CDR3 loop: CAISDRGNYGYTF. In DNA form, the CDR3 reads TGTGCCATCAGTGACAGGGGGAACTATGGCTACACCTTC.

For the CDR3, the DNA is TGTGCCAGCAGCCGCCGGGTCTCCCTCGGAGGGCAGTATTTT. This sequence encodes CASSRRVSLGGQYF. The chain uses TRBV5-6 and TRBJ2-3; D possibly corresponds to TRBD2 (5 bases). V was pared by 4 bases and J by 11 bases, with 20 bases between. The CDR3 contains 14 residues. Per germline, CDR1 SGHDT and CDR2 YYEEEE.

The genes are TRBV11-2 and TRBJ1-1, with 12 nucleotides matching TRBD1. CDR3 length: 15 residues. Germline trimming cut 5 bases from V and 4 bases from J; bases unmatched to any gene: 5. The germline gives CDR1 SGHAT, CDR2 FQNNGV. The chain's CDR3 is CASSVGDRGLTEAFF. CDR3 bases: TGTGCCAGCAGCGTAGGGGACAGGGGGCTCACTGAAGCTTTCTTT.

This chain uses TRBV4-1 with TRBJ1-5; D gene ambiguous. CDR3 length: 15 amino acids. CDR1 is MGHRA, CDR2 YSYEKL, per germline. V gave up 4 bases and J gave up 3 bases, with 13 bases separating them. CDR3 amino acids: CASSLHSSLNQPQHF. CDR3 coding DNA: TGCGCCAGCAGCCTTCACAGCAGTCTCAATCAGCCCCAGCATTTT.

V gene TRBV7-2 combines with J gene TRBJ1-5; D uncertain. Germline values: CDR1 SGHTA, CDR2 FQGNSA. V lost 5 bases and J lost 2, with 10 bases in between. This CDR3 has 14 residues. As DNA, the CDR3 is TGTGCCAGCAGCCAAGGGAGGGGCAATCAGCCCCAGCATTTT. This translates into CASSQGRGNQPQHF.